This T cell receptor beta chain was sequenced in a study of vaccination effects on CD4 cells after COVID-19. ViraFEST assay sequencing came after antigen-specific CD4+ T cells were expanded with viral peptide pools. CD4+ T cell isolation took place after nine to eleven days of culture. None of these healthy vaccinees had been infected with SARS-CoV-2 before vaccination. Generated by immunoSEQ multiplex PCR, the TCRdb table keeps only in-frame clones and is missing some. The sample records about 34,000 clones, about 80% being singletons. Worth noting for this clone: Its antigen is not known.

Sample: CD4+ T cells from PBMCs cultured with HCoV-OC43 spike peptides, taken before COVID-19 vaccination. Stated subset: HCoV-OC43 spike overlapping peptide pool stimulation. The source is a human donor who received a COVID-19 vaccine.

The CDR3 DNA sequence: TGTGCCAGTAGTATGCAGGACACCTCCTACGAGCAGTACTTC. Encoded protein: CASSMQDTSYEQYF. This sequence joins TRBV19 and TRBJ2-7, with D possibly TRBD1 on 5 matching bases. The germline V gene encodes CDR1 LNHDA and CDR2 SQIVND (reference sequence). Trimming stripped 3 bases from V and 0 bases from J, with 9 bases between. CDR3 size: 14 residues.